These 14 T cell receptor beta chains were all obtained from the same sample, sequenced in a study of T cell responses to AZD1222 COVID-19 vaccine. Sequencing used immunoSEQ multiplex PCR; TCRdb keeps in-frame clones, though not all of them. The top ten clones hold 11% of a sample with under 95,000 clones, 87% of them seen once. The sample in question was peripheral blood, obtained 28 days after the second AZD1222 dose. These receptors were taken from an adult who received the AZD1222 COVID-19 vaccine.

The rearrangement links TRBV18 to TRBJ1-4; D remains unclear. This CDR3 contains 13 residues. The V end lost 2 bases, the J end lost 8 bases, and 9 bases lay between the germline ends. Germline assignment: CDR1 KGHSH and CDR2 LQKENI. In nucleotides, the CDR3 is TGTGCCAGCTCACCATCGTTTGGGGAAAAACTGTTTTTT. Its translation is CASSPSFGEKLFF.

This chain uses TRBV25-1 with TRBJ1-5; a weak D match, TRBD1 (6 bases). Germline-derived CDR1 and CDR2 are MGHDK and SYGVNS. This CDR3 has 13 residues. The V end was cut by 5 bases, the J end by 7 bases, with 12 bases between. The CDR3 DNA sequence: TGTGCCAGCAGTAGGGGGTTAGAACAGCCCCAGCATTTT. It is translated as CASSRGLEQPQHF.

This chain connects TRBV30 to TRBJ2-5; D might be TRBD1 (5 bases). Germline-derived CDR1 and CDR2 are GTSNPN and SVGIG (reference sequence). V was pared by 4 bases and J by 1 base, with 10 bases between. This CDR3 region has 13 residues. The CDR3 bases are TGTGCCTGGAATCGTGGGGCCCAAGAGACCCAGTACTTC. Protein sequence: CAWNRGAQETQYF.

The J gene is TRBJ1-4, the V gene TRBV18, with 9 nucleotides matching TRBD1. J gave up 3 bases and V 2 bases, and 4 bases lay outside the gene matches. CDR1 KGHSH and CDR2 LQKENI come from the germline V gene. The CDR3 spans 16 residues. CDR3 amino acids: CASSPSDRGANEKLFF. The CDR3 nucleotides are TGTGCCAGCTCACCAAGCGACAGGGGGGCTAATGAAAAACTGTTTTTT.

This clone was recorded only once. The CDR3 nucleotides read TGTGCCAGCAGTTACCTGGAAGATGGGCGGGGCTACGAGCAGTACTTC. Translated, it gives CASSYLEDGRGYEQYF. The rearrangement uses TRBV6-5 and TRBJ2-7; TRBD2 might be the D (6 bases). The germline CDR1 and CDR2 sequences are MNHEY and SVGAGI. The CDR3 extends over 16 amino acids. Trimming pared 2 bases from V and 3 bases from J, leaving 17 bases between.

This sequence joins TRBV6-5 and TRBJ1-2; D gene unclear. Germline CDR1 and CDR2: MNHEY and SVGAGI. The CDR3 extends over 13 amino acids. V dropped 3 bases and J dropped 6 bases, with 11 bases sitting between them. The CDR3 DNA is TGTGCCAGCAGTTATGGCCAAATTGATGGCTACACCTTC. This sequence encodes CASSYGQIDGYTF.

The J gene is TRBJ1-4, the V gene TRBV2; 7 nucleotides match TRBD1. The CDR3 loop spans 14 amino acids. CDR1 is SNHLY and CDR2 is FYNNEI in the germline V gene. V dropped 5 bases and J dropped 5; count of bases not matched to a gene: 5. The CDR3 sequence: CASSRGQLNEKLFF. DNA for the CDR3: TGTGCCAGCAGTAGGGGACAGCTAAATGAAAAACTGTTTTTT. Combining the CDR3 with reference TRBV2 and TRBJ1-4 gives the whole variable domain EPEVTQTPSHQVTQMGQEVILRCVPISNHLYFYWYRQILGQKVEFLVSFYNNEISEKSEIFDDQFSVERPDGSNFTLKIRSTKLEDSAMYFCASSRGQLNEKLFFGSGTQLSVL.

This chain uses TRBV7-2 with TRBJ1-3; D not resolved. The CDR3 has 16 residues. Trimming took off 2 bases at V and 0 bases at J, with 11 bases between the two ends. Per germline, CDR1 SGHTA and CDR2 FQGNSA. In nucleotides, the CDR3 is TGTGCCAGCAGCTTATTGAAGCCGAGCTCTGGAAACACCATATATTTT. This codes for CASSLLKPSSGNTIYF.

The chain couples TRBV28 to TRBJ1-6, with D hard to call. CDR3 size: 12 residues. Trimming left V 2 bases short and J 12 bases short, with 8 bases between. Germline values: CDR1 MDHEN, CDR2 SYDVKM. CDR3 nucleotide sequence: TGTGCCAGCAGTTTAACAGTTTTACCCCTCCACTTT. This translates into CASSLTVLPLHF. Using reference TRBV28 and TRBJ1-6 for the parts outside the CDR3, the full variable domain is DVKVTQSSRYLVKRTGEKVFLECVQDMDHENMFWYRQDPGLGLRLIYFSYDVKMKEKGDIPEGYSVSREKKERFSLILESASTNQTSMYLCASSLTVLPLHFGNGTRLTVT.

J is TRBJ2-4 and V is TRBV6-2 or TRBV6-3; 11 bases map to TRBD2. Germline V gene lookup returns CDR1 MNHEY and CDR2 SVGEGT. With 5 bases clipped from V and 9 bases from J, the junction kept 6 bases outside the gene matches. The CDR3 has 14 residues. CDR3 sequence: CASSTTSGGLIQYF. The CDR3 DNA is TGTGCCAGCAGTACAACTAGCGGGGGTCTCATTCAGTACTTC.

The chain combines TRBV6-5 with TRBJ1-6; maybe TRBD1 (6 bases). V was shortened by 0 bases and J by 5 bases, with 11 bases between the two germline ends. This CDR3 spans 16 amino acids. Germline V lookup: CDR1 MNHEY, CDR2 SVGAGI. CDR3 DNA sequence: TGTGCCAGCAGTTACTCAGGGGGACAAAATAATTCACCCCTCCACTTT. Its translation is CASSYSGGQNNSPLHF.

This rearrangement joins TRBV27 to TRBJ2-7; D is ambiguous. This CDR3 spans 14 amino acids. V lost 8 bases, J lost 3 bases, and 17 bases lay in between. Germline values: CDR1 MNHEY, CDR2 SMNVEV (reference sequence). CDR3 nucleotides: TGTGCCAGCGGGAAGGGAACTACCCTCTACGAGCAGTACTTC. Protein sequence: CASGKGTTLYEQYF.

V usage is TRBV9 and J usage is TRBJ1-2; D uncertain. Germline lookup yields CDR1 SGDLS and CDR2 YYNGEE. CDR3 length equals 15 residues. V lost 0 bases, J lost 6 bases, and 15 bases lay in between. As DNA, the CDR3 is TGTGCCAGCAGCGTAGCGGAGGGAAGTTCGCATGGCTACACCTTC. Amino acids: CASSVAEGSSHGYTF. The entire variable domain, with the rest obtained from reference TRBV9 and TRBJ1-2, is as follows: DSGVTQTPKHLITATGQRVTLRCSPRSGDLSVYWYQQSLDQGLQFLIQYYNGEERAKGNILERFSAQQFPDLHSELNLSSLELGDSALYFCASSVAEGSSHGYTFGSGTRLTVV.

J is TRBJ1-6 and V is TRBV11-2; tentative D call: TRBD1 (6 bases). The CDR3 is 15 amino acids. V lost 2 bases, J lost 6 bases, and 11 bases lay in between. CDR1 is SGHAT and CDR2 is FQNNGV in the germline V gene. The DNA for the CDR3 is TGTGCCAGCAGCTTAAACCCAGGGGTTAATTCACCCCTCCACTTT. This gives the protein CASSLNPGVNSPLHF.